The subject of this entry is one T cell receptor beta chain. This sample was included in a study of blood T cell repertoires in COVID-19. Per the original methods: Estimation of nucleated cell counts relied on the amplification of reference gene primers. TCRdb's table, derived via immunoSEQ multiplex PCR, lists solely in-frame clones and lacks some. The DNA gave D and trimming, while V, J and clone size come from that table. Counted here are tens of thousands of clones, about 85% occurring once; the ten biggest clones make up about 14%. Germline V gene data show CDR1 as KGHSH and CDR2 as LQKENI. This CDR3 contains 17 residues. With 3 bases removed from V and 4 bases from J, the gap between germline ends came to 22 bases.

This clonotype originated in a human donor in a cohort sampled during active COVID-19. The sequencing input was peripheral blood. The chain is built from TRBV18 and TRBJ2-7, with D perhaps TRBD2 (7 bases). The CDR3 DNA reads as TGTGCCAGCTCACCCCGTACCTCAGCGGGACATTCGTACGAGCAGTACTTC. This translates into CASSPRTSAGHSYEQYF.